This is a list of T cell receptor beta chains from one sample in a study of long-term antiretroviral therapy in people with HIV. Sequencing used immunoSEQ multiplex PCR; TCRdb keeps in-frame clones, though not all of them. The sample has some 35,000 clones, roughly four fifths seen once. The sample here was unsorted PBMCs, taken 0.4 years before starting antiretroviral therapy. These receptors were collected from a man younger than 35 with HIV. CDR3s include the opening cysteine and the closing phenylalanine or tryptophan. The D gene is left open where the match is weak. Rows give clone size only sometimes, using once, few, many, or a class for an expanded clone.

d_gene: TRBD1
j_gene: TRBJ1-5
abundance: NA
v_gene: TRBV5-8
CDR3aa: CASSLAQTGFQPQHF
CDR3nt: TGTGCCAGCAGCTTGGCCCAGACAGGGTTTCAGCCCCAGCATTTT

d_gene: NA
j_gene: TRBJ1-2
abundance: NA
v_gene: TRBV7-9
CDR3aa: CASSLAQGKKRGYTF
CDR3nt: TGTGCCAGCAGCTTAGCGCAGGGAAAGAAGCGAGGCTACACCTTC

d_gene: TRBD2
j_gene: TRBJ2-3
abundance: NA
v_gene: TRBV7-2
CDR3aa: CASSLTSGSSTDTQYF
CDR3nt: TGTGCCAGCAGCTTAACTAGCGGATCTAGCACAGATACGCAGTATTTT

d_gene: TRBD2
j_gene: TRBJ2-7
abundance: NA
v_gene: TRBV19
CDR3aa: CASSIRRLAGVEQYF
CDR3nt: TGTGCCAGTAGTATCCGCCGACTAGCGGGAGTCGAGCAGTACTTC

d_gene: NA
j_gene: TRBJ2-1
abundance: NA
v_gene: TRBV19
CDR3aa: CASTRGSRSSYNEQFF
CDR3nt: TGTGCCAGTACTCGGGGATCGCGGAGCTCCTACAATGAGCAGTTCTTC

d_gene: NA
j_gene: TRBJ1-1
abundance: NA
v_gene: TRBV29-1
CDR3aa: CSVVGGGTGPEAFF
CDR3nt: TGCAGCGTTGTCGGCGGAGGGACCGGACCTGAAGCTTTCTTT

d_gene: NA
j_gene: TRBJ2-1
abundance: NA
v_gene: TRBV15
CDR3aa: CATSRDGHEQFF
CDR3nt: TGTGCCACCAGCAGAGATGGGCATGAGCAGTTCTTC

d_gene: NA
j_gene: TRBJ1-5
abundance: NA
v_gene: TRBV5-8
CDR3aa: CASSLSAQKFYSNQPQHF
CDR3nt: TGTGCCAGCAGCTTGTCCGCGCAGAAATTTTATAGCAATCAGCCCCAGCATTTT

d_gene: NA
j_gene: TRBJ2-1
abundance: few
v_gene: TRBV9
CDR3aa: CASAGPLENEQFF
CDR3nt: TGTGCCAGCGCCGGGCCCTTGGAGAATGAGCAGTTCTTC

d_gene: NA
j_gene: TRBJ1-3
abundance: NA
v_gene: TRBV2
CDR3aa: CASSERGRMSGNTIYF
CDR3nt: TGTGCCAGCAGTGAACGGGGCCGAATGTCTGGAAACACCATATATTTT

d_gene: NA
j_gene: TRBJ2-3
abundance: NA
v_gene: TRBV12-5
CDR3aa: CASGLGPVKDTQYF
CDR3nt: TGTGCTAGTGGTCTAGGGCCCGTCAAAGATACGCAGTATTTT

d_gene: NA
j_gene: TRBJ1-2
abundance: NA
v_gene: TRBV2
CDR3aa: CASKRSGQGPTNYGYTF
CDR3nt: TGTGCCAGCAAACGATCGGGCCAGGGACCTACTAACTATGGCTACACCTTC

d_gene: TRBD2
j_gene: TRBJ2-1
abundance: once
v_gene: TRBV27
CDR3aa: CASSHGTSGYNEQFF
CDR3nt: TGTGCCAGCAGTCATGGGACTAGCGGGTACAATGAGCAGTTCTTC

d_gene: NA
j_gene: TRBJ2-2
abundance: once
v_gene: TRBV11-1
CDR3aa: CASSSQRVTGELFF
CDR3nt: TGTGCCAGCAGCTCGCAAAGGGTCACCGGGGAGCTGTTTTTT

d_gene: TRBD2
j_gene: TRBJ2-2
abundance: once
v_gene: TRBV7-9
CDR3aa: CASRPLAGEITGELFF
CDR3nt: TGTGCCAGCAGGCCGCTAGCGGGAGAAATAACCGGGGAGCTGTTTTTT

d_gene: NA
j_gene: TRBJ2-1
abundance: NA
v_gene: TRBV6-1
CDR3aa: CASSERRVLGEQFF
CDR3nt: TGTGCCAGCAGCGAACGACGGGTCTTAGGTGAGCAGTTCTTC

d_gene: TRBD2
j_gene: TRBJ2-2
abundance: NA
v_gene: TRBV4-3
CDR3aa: CASSHYWTSGSNTGELFF
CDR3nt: TGCGCCAGCAGCCACTATTGGACTAGCGGCTCGAACACCGGGGAGCTGTTTTTT